This entry is about one T cell receptor beta chain. Its antigen is currently unknown. Generated by immunoSEQ multiplex PCR, the TCRdb table keeps only in-frame clones and is missing some. The table lists under 150,000 clones, 90% of them singletons. The data belong to a study of T cell responses to AZD1222 COVID-19 vaccine. V dropped 7 bases and J dropped 7; count of bases not matched to a gene: 5. There are 13 residues in the CDR3. Findings and limits, study-wide: White British donors predominated, females outnumbered males, and clonal diversity was possibly underestimated. Vaccine-related CD4 TCRs covered spike, predominating at 160-218 and 743-854.

This sequence joins TRBV12-3 or TRBV12-4 and TRBJ1-2; 11 nucleotides line up with TRBD1. The clonotype comes from an adult in good health. Sequencing used peripheral blood, obtained on day 0 of AZD1222 vaccination. The DNA for the CDR3 is TGTGCCAGCAACCAGGGACAGGGGGGTGGCTACACCTTC. Its translation is CASNQGQGGGYTF.